This TCR beta chain was sequenced during a study of response to subunit inactivated influenza vaccine. TCRdb redid the calling of the RT-PCR reads with MiXCR, one entry per CDR3 protein. Of more than 700,000 distinct CDR3 sequences listed, approximately 22% are singletons. As to this clonotype: Its antigen is not known.

Broader study findings: It was suggested by the authors that few new T cells are recruited by each seasonal influenza vaccination.

Sequenced here: PBMCs from blood, sampled 4 to 6 days after vaccination. The TCR comes from a man aged 50 to 59 who received an inactivated influenza vaccine.

For the CDR3, the DNA is TGTGCCAGCAGTCTCTCACAGGGTTATGGAGCCCAGCATTTT. It encodes CASSLSQGYGAQHF. The chain carries TRBV27 and TRBJ1-5, with a tentative D call TRBD1 (6 bases). With 5 bases removed from V and 11 bases from J, the gap between germline ends came to 19 bases. The CDR3 extends over 14 amino acids. Germline CDR1 reads MNHEY; CDR2 reads SMNVEV (reference sequence).